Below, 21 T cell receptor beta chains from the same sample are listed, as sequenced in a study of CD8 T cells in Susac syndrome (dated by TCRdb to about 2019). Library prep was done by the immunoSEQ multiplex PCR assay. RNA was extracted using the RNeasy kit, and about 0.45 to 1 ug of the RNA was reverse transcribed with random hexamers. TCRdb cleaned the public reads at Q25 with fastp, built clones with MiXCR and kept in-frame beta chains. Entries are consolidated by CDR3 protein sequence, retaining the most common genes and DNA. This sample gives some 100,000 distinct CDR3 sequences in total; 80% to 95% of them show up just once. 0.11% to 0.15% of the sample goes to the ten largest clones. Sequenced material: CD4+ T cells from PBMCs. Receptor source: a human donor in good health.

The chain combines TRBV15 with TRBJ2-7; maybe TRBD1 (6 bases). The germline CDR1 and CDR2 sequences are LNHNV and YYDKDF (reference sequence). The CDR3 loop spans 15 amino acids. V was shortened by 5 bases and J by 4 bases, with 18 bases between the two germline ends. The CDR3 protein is CATSRSRGLGYEQYF. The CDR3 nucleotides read TGTGCCACCAGCCGCAGCAGGGGATTGGGATACGAGCAGTACTTC.

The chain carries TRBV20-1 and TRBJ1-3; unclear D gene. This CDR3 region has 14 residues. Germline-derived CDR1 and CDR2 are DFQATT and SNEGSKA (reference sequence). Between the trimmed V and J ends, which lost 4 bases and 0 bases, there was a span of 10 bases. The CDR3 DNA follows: TGCAGTGCTATTGAGGGCAGCTCTGGAAACACCATATATTTT. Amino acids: CSAIEGSSGNTIYF.

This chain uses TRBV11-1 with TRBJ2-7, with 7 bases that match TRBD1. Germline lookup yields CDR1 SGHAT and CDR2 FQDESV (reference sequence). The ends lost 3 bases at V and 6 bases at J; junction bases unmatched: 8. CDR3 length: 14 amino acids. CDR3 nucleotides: TGTGCCAGCAGCTTGTTCCAGGGGGAAGGCGAGCAGTACTTC. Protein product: CASSLFQGEGEQYF.

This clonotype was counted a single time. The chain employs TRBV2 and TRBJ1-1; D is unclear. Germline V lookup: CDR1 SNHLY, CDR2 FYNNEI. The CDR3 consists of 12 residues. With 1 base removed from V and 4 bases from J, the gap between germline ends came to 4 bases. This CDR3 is CASSEEVTEAFF. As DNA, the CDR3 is TGTGCCAGCAGTGAAGAGGTCACTGAAGCTTTCTTT. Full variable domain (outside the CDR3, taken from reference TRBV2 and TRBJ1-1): EPEVTQTPSHQVTQMGQEVILRCVPISNHLYFYWYRQILGQKVEFLVSFYNNEISEKSEIFDDQFSVERPDGSNFTLKIRSTKLEDSAMYFCASSEEVTEAFFGQGTRLTVV.

The CDR3 region is CSARIWGFASTDTQYF. CDR3 in DNA: TGCAGTGCTAGGATTTGGGGATTCGCTAGCACAGATACGCAGTATTTT. V is TRBV20-1 and J is TRBJ2-3; D is unresolved. CDR1 and CDR2 (germline): DFQATT, SNEGSKA (reference sequence). CDR3 length equals 16 residues. V lost 3 bases and J lost 0, with 16 bases in between.

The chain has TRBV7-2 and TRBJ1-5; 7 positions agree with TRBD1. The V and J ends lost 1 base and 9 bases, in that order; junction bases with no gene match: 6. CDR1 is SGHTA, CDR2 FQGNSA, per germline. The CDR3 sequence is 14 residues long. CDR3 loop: CASSLVPGQPPQHF. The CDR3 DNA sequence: TGTGCCAGCAGCTTAGTCCCGGGACAGCCGCCCCAGCATTTT.

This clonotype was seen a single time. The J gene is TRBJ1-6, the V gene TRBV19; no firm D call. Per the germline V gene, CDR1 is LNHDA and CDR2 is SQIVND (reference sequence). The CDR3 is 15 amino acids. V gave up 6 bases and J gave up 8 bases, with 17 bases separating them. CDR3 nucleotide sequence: TGTGCCAGTAGGGCTCCAGACGGACGGGATTCACCCCTCCACTTT. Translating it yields CASRAPDGRDSPLHF.

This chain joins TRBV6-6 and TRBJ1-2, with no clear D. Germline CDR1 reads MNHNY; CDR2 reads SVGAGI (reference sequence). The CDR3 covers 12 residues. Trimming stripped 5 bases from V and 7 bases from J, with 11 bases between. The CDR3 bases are TGTGCCAGCAGTACACTCGACGGTGGCTACACCTTC. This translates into CASSTLDGGYTF.

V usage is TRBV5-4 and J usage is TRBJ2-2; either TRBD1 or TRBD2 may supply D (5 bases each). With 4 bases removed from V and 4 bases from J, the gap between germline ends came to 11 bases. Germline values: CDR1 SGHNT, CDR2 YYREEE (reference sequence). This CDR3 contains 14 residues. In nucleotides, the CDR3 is TGTGCCAGCAGCGACCGGGACCGCACCGGGGAGCTGTTTTTT. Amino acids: CASSDRDRTGELFF.

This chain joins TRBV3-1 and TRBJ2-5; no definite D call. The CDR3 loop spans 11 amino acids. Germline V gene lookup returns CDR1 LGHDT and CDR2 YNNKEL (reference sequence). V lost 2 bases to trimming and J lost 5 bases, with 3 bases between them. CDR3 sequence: CASSQTETQYF. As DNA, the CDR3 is TGTGCCAGCAGCCAAACGGAGACCCAGTACTTC.

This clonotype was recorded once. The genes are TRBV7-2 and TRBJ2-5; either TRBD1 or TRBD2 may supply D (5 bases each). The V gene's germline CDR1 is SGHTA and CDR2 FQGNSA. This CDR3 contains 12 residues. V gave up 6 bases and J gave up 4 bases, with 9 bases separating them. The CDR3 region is CASSDSGETQYF. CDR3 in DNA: TGTGCCAGCAGTGACAGCGGAGAGACCCAGTACTTC.

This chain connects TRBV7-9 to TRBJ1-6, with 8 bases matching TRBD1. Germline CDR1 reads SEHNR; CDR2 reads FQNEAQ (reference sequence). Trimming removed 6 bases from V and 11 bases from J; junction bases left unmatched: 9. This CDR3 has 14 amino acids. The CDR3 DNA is TGTGCCAGCAGATTGGACAGGGCTGGGACACCCCTCCACTTT. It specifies CASRLDRAGTPLHF.

CDR3 sequence reads: CASVETGNTEAFF. The CDR3 DNA sequence: TGTGCCAGCGTCGAAACAGGGAACACTGAAGCTTTCTTT. The chain couples TRBV7-9 to TRBJ1-1; D is perhaps TRBD1 (5 bases). CDR1 and CDR2 from the germline V gene are SEHNR and FQNEAQ (reference sequence). The CDR3 covers 13 residues. Trimming took off 8 bases at V and 1 base at J, with 11 bases between the two ends.

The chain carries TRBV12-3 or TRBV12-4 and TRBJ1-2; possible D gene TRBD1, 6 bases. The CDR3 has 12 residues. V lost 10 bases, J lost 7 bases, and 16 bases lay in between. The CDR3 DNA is TGTGCCACCTCCCCGGAGGGGGTTGGCTACACCTTC. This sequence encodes CATSPEGVGYTF.

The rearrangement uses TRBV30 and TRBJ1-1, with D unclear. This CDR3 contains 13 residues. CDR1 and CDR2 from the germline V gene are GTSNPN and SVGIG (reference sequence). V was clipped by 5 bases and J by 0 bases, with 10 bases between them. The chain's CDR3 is CAWGRILNTEAFF. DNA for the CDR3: TGTGCCTGGGGACGGATCCTGAACACTGAAGCTTTCTTT.

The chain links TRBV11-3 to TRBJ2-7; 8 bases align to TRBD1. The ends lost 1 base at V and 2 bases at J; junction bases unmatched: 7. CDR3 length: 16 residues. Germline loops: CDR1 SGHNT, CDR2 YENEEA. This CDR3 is CASSLGTDRVPYEQYF. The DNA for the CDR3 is TGTGCCAGCAGCTTAGGGACGGACAGGGTTCCCTACGAGCAGTACTTC.

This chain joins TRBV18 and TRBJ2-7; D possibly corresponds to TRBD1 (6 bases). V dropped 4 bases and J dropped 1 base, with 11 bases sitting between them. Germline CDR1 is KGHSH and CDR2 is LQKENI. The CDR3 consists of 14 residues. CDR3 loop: CASSRDNPSYEQYF. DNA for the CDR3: TGTGCCAGCTCACGGGACAATCCATCCTACGAGCAGTACTTC.

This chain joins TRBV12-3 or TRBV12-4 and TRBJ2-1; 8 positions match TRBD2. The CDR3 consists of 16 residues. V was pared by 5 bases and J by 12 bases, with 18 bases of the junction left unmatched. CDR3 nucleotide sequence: TGTGCCAGCAGTCCACCGGGACTAGTCAACCATCTGGGGCAGTTCTTC. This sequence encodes CASSPPGLVNHLGQFF.

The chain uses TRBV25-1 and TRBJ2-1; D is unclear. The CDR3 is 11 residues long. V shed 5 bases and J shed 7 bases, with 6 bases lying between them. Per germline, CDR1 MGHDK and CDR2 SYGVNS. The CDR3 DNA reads TGTGCCAGCAGTTTCCTGAATGAGCAGTTCTTC. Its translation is CASSFLNEQFF.

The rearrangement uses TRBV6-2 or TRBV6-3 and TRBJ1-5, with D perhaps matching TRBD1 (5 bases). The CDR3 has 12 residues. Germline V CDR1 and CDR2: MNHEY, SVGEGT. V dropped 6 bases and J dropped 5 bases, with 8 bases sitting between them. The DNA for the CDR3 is TGTGCCAGCAGGGAAGGGGATCAGCCCCAGCATTTT. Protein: CASREGDQPQHF.

The CDR3 coding sequence is TGTGCCAGCAGTTACGGGGGAGAAGAGACCCAGTACTTC. Its translation is CASSYGGEETQYF. This sequence joins TRBV6-6 and TRBJ2-5; D could derive from TRBD1 or TRBD2 (5 bases each). V lost 2 bases, J lost 3 bases, and 7 bases lay in between. CDR3 length: 13 amino acids. In germline, CDR1 is MNHNY, CDR2 SVGAGI (reference sequence).